The 27 T cell receptor beta chains presented below share a single source sample, sequenced in a study of cytotoxic CD8 clonotypes in ibrutinib-treated CLL. TCRdb keeps only in-frame clones here, not all; method: immunoSEQ multiplex PCR. The data show around 250,000 clones, 70% seen once. The material was PBMCs, obtained after 24 months of ibrutinib treatment. These receptors all stem from a human donor with chronic lymphocytic leukemia.

The chain is built from TRBV7-9 and TRBJ1-1, with 7 bases matching TRBD1. Trimming cost V 6 bases and J 6 bases; bases outside gene matches: 10. The CDR3 is 14 amino acids. Germline V CDR1 and CDR2: SEHNR, FQNEAQ (reference sequence). The CDR3 loop reads CASRYTGEEAEAFF. In DNA form, the CDR3 reads TGTGCCAGCAGGTATACAGGGGAGGAGGCTGAAGCTTTCTTT.

The gene calls are TRBV9 and TRBJ2-2, with D maybe TRBD2 (5 bases). Germline V gene sequence: CDR1 SGDLS, CDR2 YYNGEE. The V gene lost 1 base and the J gene lost 0 bases, with 10 bases spanning the gap. The CDR3 consists of 16 residues. The CDR3 sequence: CASSVSAEANTGELFF. CDR3 bases: TGTGCCAGCAGCGTATCAGCGGAGGCGAACACCGGGGAGCTGTTTTTT.

This clone has only a few counts. The rearrangement uses TRBV6-5 and TRBJ1-5; D remains ambiguous. CDR1 is MNHEY, CDR2 SVGAGI, per germline. The CDR3 spans 14 residues. The V and J ends lost 6 bases and 2 bases respectively, with 11 bases between them. Here the CDR3 reads CASSPGAGNQPQHF. The CDR3 coding sequence is TGTGCCAGCAGCCCCGGCGCGGGCAATCAGCCCCAGCATTTT.

The chain is built from TRBV5-1 and TRBJ2-7, with TRBD2 matching over 11 bases. The CDR3 length is 14 residues. Germline V gene data show CDR1 as SGHRS and CDR2 as YFSETQ. Losses at the gene ends were 5 bases for V and 5 bases for J; bases not matched to a gene: 6. CDR3 region: CASRVTSGSNEQYF. The CDR3 DNA sequence: TGCGCCAGCAGAGTAACTAGCGGGAGCAACGAGCAGTACTTC.

The chain links TRBV11-2 to TRBJ2-5; 10 bases agree with TRBD2. This CDR3 region has 15 residues. With V trimmed by 1 base and J by 4 bases, 3 bases remained unmatched. The germline CDR1 and CDR2 sequences are SGHAT and FQNNGV. The CDR3 nucleotides are TGTGCCAGCAGCTTAGGGGCTAGCGGGAGAGAGACCCAGTACTTC. This sequence encodes CASSLGASGRETQYF.

The rearrangement joins TRBV28 to TRBJ2-5; the D gene is possibly TRBD2 (7 bases). The CDR3 length is 17 residues. The V end lost 1 base, the J end lost 0 bases, and 15 bases lay between the germline ends. Per germline, CDR1 MDHEN and CDR2 SYDVKM. The CDR3 coding sequence is TGTGCCAGCAGTTTATTAAGGGGGGGCTCGTACCAAGAGACCCAGTACTTC. Translation: CASSLLRGGSYQETQYF.

The J gene is TRBJ2-5, the V gene TRBV27; 10 bases fit TRBD1. The CDR3 covers 14 residues. Germline V lookup: CDR1 MNHEY, CDR2 SMNVEV (reference sequence). The junction had 8 bases not matched to a gene; V was cut back by 8 bases and J by 5 bases. The CDR3 bases are TGTGCCAGCTCCCGGGACAGGGGAACGGAGACCCAGTACTTC. This encodes CASSRDRGTETQYF.

The J gene is TRBJ1-1, the V gene TRBV29-1; the D is unclear. The CDR3 is 12 residues long. Germline V gene lookup returns CDR1 SQVTM and CDR2 ANQGSEA. Between the trimmed V and J ends, which lost 4 bases and 5 bases, there was a span of 11 bases. DNA of the CDR3: TGCAGCGTTGTGATCCTGGGGACTGAAGCTTTCTTT. Protein product: CSVVILGTEAFF.

V gene TRBV2 combines with J gene TRBJ2-5; 8 bases match TRBD2. The CDR3 covers 14 residues. The V gene's germline CDR1 is SNHLY and CDR2 FYNNEI. V dropped 9 bases and J dropped 3; count of bases not matched to a gene: 9. The CDR3 DNA reads TGTGCCAGGGGGTGGCGGGAGGCAAAAGAGACCCAGTACTTC. This codes for CARGWREAKETQYF.

Only a few counts were recorded for this clone. CDR3: CASSLWVAGVPSDEQFF. CDR3 in DNA: TGTGCCAGCAGCTTGTGGGTAGCGGGAGTTCCAAGCGATGAGCAGTTCTTC. The chain uses TRBV5-4 and TRBJ2-1; 9 nucleotides match TRBD2. Germline V gene sequence: CDR1 SGHNT, CDR2 YYREEE (reference sequence). The CDR3 is 17 amino acids. The ends lost 1 base at V and 8 bases at J; junction bases unmatched: 13.

The table lists this clone with a few counts. The chain recombines TRBV4-2 with TRBJ2-7; maybe TRBD2 (5 bases). V lost 0 bases and J 2 bases, leaving 14 bases between the germline ends. Germline V gene sequence: CDR1 LGHNA, CDR2 YNFKEQ. The CDR3 totals 16 residues. The CDR3 sequence: CASSQDSGGSTYEQYF. CDR3 sequence (DNA): TGTGCCAGCAGCCAAGATTCGGGTGGGAGCACCTACGAGCAGTACTTC.

Concerning this clone itself: This sample includes further DNA sequences coding for the same CDR3. The J gene is TRBJ2-7, the V gene TRBV9; a weak D match, TRBD2 (6 bases). This CDR3 contains 10 residues. Germline loops: CDR1 SGDLS, CDR2 YYNGEE. V lost 7 bases and J 7 bases, leaving 9 bases between the germline ends. The CDR3 is CASGGREQYF. The CDR3 DNA reads TGTGCCAGCGGAGGGAGGGAGCAGTACTTC. Based on the CDR3 plus reference TRBV9 and TRBJ2-7, the full variable domain is DSGVTQTPKHLITATGQRVTLRCSPRSGDLSVYWYQQSLDQGLQFLIQYYNGEERAKGNILERFSAQQFPDLHSELNLSSLELGDSALYFCASGGREQYFGPGTRLTVT.

A few counts support this clone. V and J are TRBV27 and TRBJ1-5; a weak D match, TRBD1 (5 bases). CDR1 is MNHEY, CDR2 SMNVEV, per germline (reference sequence). The CDR3 is 12 residues long. V lost 9 bases, J lost 1 base, and 7 bases lay in between. The chain's CDR3 is CASGGSNQPQHF. The DNA for the CDR3 is TGTGCCAGTGGGGGGAGCAATCAGCCCCAGCATTTT.

The chain links TRBV4-2 to TRBJ1-4; perhaps TRBD1 as D (5 bases). Trimming shortened V by 6 bases and J by 7 bases, and 12 bases separated the two germline ends. Per germline, CDR1 LGHNA and CDR2 YNFKEQ. This CDR3 is 13 amino acids long. CDR3 coding DNA: TGTGCCAGCAGATCCTACGGGGGTGAAAAACTGTTTTTT. It codes for CASRSYGGEKLFF.

With respect to this clone: Other DNA sequences of this sample code for an identical CDR3. The CDR3 coding sequence is TGTGCCAGCAGCTACCAGGGGGGGACCGGGGAGCTGTTTTTT. Its protein is CASSYQGGTGELFF. The V call is TRBV9, the J call TRBJ2-2, with D perhaps TRBD1 or TRBD2 (7 bases each). The CDR3 runs 14 residues. Trimming removed 4 bases from V and 5 bases from J, with 12 bases in between. Germline lookup yields CDR1 SGDLS and CDR2 YYNGEE.

The chain is built from TRBV18 and TRBJ2-5; perhaps TRBD2 as D (6 bases). V lost 8 bases and J lost 4, with 11 bases in between. CDR3 length: 12 amino acids. Germline lookup yields CDR1 KGHSH and CDR2 LQKENI. CDR3 protein: CASKQEGETQYF. CDR3 DNA: TGTGCCAGCAAACAGGAGGGAGAGACCCAGTACTTC.

The rearrangement uses TRBV9 and TRBJ2-2; 7 bases match TRBD1. The V segment lost 2 bases and the J segment 0 bases; nucleotides outside the gene matches: 1. Germline CDR1 is SGDLS and CDR2 is YYNGEE. CDR3 length equals 15 residues. CDR3 DNA sequence: TGTGCCAGCAGCGTTGGGACAGCGAACACCGGGGAGCTGTTTTTT. It codes for CASSVGTANTGELFF.

This chain joins TRBV20-1 and TRBJ2-1; D unresolved. The germline V and J ends were trimmed by 4 bases and 8 bases, with 9 bases remaining between them. CDR3 length: 11 amino acids. From germline, CDR1 is DFQATT and CDR2 SNEGSKA (reference sequence). CDR3: CSATVEHEQFF. Written as DNA, the CDR3 is TGCAGTGCTACGGTGGAGCATGAGCAGTTCTTC.

The J gene is TRBJ1-2, the V gene TRBV11-2, with a weak D call TRBD1 (6 bases). Germline CDR1 and CDR2: SGHAT and FQNNGV. V shed 1 base and J shed 3 bases, with 12 bases lying between them. The CDR3 extends over 15 amino acids. The CDR3 nucleotides are TGTGCCAGCAGCTTAGTGGGGGGGCGCGACTATGGCTACACCTTC. Amino acid sequence: CASSLVGGRDYGYTF.

This clone was picked up a small number of times. In DNA, the CDR3 is TGCGCCAGCAGCGTAGGTGGGGCTACTACCGGGGAGCTGTTTTTT. Translation gives CASSVGGATTGELFF. This chain joins TRBV5-1 and TRBJ2-2, with D tentatively TRBD1 (5 bases). The V end lost 4 bases, the J end lost 5 bases, and 15 bases lay between the germline ends. The CDR3 sequence is 15 residues long. CDR1 is SGHRS and CDR2 is YFSETQ in the germline V gene.

The chain links TRBV28 to TRBJ2-7; D unclear. The CDR3 contains 12 residues. Trimming removed 7 bases at V and 2 bases at J, with 9 bases between. The germline CDR1 and CDR2 sequences are MDHEN and SYDVKM. The CDR3 nucleotides read TGTGCCAGCATGCCAGGAGCCTACGAGCAGTACTTC. Residues: CASMPGAYEQYF.

In this sample, this clone turned up a few times. The genes are TRBV2 and TRBJ2-3; 11 bases are a match to TRBD2. The CDR3 is 15 residues long. CDR1 and CDR2 from the germline V gene are SNHLY and FYNNEI. Trimming at V came to 4 bases and at J to 4 bases, leaving 4 bases not matched to a gene. In DNA form, the CDR3 reads TGTGCCAGCAGTGGGCCTAGCGGGAGGTCAGATACGCAGTATTTT. It yields the protein CASSGPSGRSDTQYF. Based on the CDR3 plus reference TRBV2 and TRBJ2-3, the full variable domain is EPEVTQTPSHQVTQMGQEVILRCVPISNHLYFYWYRQILGQKVEFLVSFYNNEISEKSEIFDDQFSVERPDGSNFTLKIRSTKLEDSAMYFCASSGPSGRSDTQYFGPGTRLTVL.

This chain connects TRBV7-3 to TRBJ2-1, with 7 bases lining up with TRBD2. CDR1 SGHTA and CDR2 FQGTGA come from the germline V gene. J gave up 8 bases and V 2 bases, and 9 bases lay outside the gene matches. This CDR3 has 15 residues. The CDR3 nucleotides read TGTGCCAGCAGCTTAGGACTAGAAGGGGTCGATGAGCAGTTCTTC. Translation: CASSLGLEGVDEQFF.

The chain has TRBV29-1 and TRBJ2-3; 8 positions agree with TRBD2. Germline lookup yields CDR1 SQVTM and CDR2 ANQGSEA. The CDR3 has 16 residues. Losses at the gene ends were 5 bases for V and 0 bases for J; bases not matched to a gene: 10. The CDR3 is CSVQGSSGLSTDTQYF. CDR3 bases: TGCAGCGTTCAAGGGTCTAGCGGGCTTAGCACAGATACGCAGTATTTT.

The chain recombines TRBV19 with TRBJ1-2, with D possibly matching TRBD1 (6 bases). V lost 5 bases to trimming and J lost 2 bases, with 9 bases between them. CDR1 LNHDA and CDR2 SQIVND come from the germline V gene (reference sequence). This CDR3 comprises 13 residues. The CDR3 loop is CASSFGTNYGYTF. CDR3 bases: TGTGCCAGTAGTTTCGGGACAAACTATGGCTACACCTTC.

In its sample, this clone was seen once. V is TRBV4-3 and J is TRBJ2-1; tentatively, D is TRBD2 (5 bases). Germline values: CDR1 LGHNA, CDR2 YSLEER. The germline V and J ends were trimmed by 0 bases and 0 bases, with 12 bases remaining between them. CDR3 size: 17 residues. CDR3 amino acids: CASSQEISGYSYNEQFF. DNA of the CDR3: TGCGCCAGCAGCCAAGAAATCAGCGGATACTCCTACAATGAGCAGTTCTTC.

This clone was counted only a few times. The V gene is TRBV30, the J gene TRBJ1-1; 8 bases match TRBD1. Germline assignment: CDR1 GTSNPN and CDR2 SVGIG (reference sequence). The J segment lost 2 bases and the V segment lost 2 bases, leaving 4 bases of the junction unmatched. The CDR3 is 14 residues long. The CDR3 protein is CAWSRTGTNTEAFF. For the CDR3, the DNA is TGTGCCTGGAGTCGGACAGGGACAAACACTGAAGCTTTCTTT.